This T cell receptor (beta chain) was documented in a study of CD8 T cells in ankylosing spondylitis (dated by TCRdb to 2017 to 2019). The study in broad terms: To find TCR variants linked to disease, the study profiled T cell receptor beta repertoires in ankylosing spondylitis patients and healthy donors. The full study cohort was made up of about 24 ankylosing spondylitis patients and more than 90 healthy donors. Peripheral blood was sampled, and synovial fluid was additionally collected from ankylosing spondylitis patients.

Points the paper makes about the study in general: A TCR beta motif made up of roughly eight highly homologous amino acid variants appeared to be characteristic of blood from ankylosing spondylitis patients. Significant enrichment of the disease-linked clones was reported in matched synovial fluid samples from ankylosing spondylitis patients. Some motif variants had previously been reported in the synovial fluid and blood of reactive arthritis patients, which suggests shared mechanisms of disease initiation. The disease-linked clones had a CD8+ phenotype and were found at relatively low frequencies in peripheral blood.

Sequencing was carried out with an Illumina HiSeq 2500. Quantitative 5'-RACE with molecular barcodes was used to prepare TCR beta libraries. As for how the authors treated the data: A new computational method based on a probabilistic model of VDJ rearrangement was used to identify disease-linked TCR variants. Clones were called with MiXCR by TCRdb after fastp trimmed the public reads at Q25, and only in-frame beta chains were retained. CDR3 protein duplicates are merged, each entry listing the most common genes and DNA. For this entry, the V and J calls and clone size follow TCRdb and not the study's own pipeline. Recorded for this sample are hundreds of thousands of distinct CDR3 sequences; over 9.5% of them occurred a single time. The ten largest clones represent more than 0.5% of the sample. The cysteine opens and the phenylalanine closes a CDR3 of 13 amino acids. Of the read, only the CDR3 DNA is kept; its 39 bases are in frame from base 1. A distance of 13 bases separates the germline ends of V and J, which lose 5 bases and 6 bases respectively.

This clonotype was seen only a few times. Its antigen has not been determined. No clone much larger than this one lies a single base away; base qualities are absent. The chain is encoded by TRBV12-3 or TRBV12-4 joined to TRBJ2-5, with a tentative D gene TRBD1 over 5 matching bases. The receptor was isolated from a male donor with ankylosing spondylitis. The sequencing input was blood, either unsorted or a sorted T cell fraction (not recorded which). The nucleotides read TGTGCCAGCAGTATGACAGCAGGACAGACCCAGTACTTC. The translation is CASSMTAGQTQYF.